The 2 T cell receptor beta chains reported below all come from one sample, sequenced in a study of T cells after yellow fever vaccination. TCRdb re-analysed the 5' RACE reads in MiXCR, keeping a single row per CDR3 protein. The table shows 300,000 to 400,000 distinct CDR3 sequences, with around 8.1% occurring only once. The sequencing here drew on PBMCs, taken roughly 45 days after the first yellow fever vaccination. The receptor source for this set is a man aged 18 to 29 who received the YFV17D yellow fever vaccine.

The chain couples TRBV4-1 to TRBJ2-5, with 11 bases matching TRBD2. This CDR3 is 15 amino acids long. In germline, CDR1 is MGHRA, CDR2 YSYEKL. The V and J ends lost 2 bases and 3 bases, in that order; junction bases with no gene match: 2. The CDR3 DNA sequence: TGCGCCAGCAGCCAACTGACTAGCGGGGAAGAGACCCAGTACTTC. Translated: CASSQLTSGEETQYF.

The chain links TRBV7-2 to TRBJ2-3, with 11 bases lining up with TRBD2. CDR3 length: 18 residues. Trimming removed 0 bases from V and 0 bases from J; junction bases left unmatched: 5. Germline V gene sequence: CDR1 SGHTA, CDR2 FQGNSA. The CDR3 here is CASSLAGTSGTSTDTQYF. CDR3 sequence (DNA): TGTGCCAGCAGCTTAGCCGGGACTAGCGGCACTAGCACAGATACGCAGTATTTT.